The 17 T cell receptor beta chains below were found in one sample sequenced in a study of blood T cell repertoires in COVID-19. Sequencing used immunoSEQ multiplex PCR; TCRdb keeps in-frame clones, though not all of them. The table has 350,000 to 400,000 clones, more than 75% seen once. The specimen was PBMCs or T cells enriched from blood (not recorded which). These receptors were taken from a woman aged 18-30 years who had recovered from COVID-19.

The CDR3 sequence: CASSSGAGELFF. The CDR3, as DNA: TGTGCCAGCAGTTCAGGTGCCGGGGAGCTGTTTTTT. This chain uses TRBV21-1 with TRBJ2-2; the tabulated D call, TRBD1, remains unverified against the DNA. TRBV21-1 is noted as a pseudogene. This CDR3 contains 12 residues.

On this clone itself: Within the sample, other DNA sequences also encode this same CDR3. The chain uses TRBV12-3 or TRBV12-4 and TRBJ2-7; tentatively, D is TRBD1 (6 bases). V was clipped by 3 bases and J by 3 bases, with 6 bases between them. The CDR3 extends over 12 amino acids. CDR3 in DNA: TGTGCCAGCAGTTTGGACAGCTACGAGCAGTACTTC. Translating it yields CASSLDSYEQYF.

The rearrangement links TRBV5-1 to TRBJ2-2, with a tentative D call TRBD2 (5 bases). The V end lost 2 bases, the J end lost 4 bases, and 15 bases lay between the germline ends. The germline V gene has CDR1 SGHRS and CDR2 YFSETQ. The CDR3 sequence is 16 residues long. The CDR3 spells CASSFSPTAGTGELFF. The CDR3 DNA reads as TGCGCCAGCAGCTTTTCCCCAACCGCGGGCACCGGGGAGCTGTTTTTT.

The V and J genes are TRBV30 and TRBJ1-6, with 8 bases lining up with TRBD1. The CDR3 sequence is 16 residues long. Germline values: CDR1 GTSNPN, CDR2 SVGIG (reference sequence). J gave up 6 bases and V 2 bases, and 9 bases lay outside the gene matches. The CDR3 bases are TGTGCCTGGAGTCAAAGACAGGGGAACGGTAATTCACCCCTCCACTTT. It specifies CAWSQRQGNGNSPLHF.

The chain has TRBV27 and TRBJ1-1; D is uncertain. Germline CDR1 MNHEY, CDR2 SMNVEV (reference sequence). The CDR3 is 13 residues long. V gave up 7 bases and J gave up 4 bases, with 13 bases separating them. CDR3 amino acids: CASTNSLFTEAFF. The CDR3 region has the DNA TGTGCCAGCACCAACTCCCTGTTCACTGAAGCTTTCTTT.

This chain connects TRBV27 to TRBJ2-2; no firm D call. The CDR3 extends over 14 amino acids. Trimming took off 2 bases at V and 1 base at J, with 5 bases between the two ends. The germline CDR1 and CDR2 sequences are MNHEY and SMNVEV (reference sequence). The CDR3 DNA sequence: TGTGCCAGCAGTTTACTAGAGAACACCGGGGAGCTGTTTTTT. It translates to CASSLLENTGELFF.

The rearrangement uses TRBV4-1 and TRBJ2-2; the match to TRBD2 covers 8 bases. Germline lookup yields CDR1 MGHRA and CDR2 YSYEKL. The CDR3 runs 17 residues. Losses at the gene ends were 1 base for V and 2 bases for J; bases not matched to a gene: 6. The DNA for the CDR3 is TGCGCCAGCAGCCAAGGCCCGGGGGGGCTCAACACCGGGGAGCTGTTTTTT. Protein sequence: CASSQGPGGLNTGELFF.

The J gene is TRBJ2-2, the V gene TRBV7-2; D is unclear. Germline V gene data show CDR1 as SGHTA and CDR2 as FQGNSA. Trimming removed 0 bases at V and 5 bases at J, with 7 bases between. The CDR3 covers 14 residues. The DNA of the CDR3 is TGTGCCAGCAGCTTAGCTTCTTATACCGGGGAGCTGTTTTTT. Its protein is CASSLASYTGELFF.

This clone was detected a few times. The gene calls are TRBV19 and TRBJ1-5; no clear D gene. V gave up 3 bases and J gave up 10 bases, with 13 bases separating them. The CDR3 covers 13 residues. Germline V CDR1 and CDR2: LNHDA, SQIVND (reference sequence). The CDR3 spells CASSIPERGPQHF. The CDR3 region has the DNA TGTGCCAGTAGTATTCCAGAGAGAGGACCCCAGCATTTT.

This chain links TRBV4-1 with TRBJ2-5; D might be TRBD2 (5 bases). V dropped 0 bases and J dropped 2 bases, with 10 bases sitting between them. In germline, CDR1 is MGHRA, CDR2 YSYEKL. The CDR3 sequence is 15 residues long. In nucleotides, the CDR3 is TGCGCCAGCAGCCAAGACATCCGGGGACAAGAGACCCAGTACTTC. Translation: CASSQDIRGQETQYF.

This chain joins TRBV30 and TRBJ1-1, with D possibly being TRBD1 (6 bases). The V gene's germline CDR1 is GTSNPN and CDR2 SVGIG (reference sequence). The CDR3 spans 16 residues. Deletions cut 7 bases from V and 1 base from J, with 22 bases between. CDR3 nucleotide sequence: TGTGCCTACTCGATTCGCTCAAGGGGGGGGAACACTGAAGCTTTCTTT. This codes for CAYSIRSRGGNTEAFF.

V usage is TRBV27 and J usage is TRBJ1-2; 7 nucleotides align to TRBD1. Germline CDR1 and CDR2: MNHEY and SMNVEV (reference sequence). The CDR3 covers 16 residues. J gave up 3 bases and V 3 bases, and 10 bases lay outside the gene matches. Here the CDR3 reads CASSFQSGGLHYGYTF. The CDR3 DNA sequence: TGTGCCAGCAGTTTTCAGTCAGGGGGTCTCCACTATGGCTACACCTTC.

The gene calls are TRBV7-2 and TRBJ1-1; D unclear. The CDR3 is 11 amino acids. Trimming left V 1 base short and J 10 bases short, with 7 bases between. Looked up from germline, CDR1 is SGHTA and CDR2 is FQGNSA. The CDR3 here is CASSLGGAAFF. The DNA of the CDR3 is TGTGCCAGCAGCTTAGGGGGAGCAGCTTTCTTT.

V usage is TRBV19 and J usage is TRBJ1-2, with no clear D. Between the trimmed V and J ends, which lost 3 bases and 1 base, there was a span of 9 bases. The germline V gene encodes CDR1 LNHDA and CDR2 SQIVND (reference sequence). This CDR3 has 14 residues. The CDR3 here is CASSMSRLNYGYTF. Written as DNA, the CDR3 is TGTGCCAGTAGTATGAGTCGACTTAACTATGGCTACACCTTC.

CDR3 DNA sequence: TGCGCCAGCAGTCCTACAGGGGGCTGGAACGGGGAGCTGTTTTTT. Protein: CASSPTGGWNGELFF. The chain couples TRBV5-1 to TRBJ2-2; 9 bases line up with TRBD1. CDR1 is SGHRS, CDR2 YFSETQ, per germline. CDR3 length: 15 amino acids. V lost 5 bases, J lost 7 bases, and 9 bases stayed unmatched. Full variable domain (missing parts from reference TRBV5-1 and TRBJ2-2): KAGVTQTPRYLIKTRGQQVTLSCSPISGHRSVSWYQQTPGQGLQFLFEYFSETQRNKGNFPGRFSGRQFSNSRSEMNVSTLELGDSALYLCASSPTGGWNGELFFGEGSRLTVL.

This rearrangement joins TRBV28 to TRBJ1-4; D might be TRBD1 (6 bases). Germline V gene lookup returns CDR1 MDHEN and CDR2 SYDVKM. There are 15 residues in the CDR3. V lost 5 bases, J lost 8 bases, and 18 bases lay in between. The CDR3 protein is CASSPGTKQGEKLFF. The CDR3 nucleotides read TGTGCCAGCAGTCCGGGCACAAAACAGGGCGAAAAACTGTTTTTT.

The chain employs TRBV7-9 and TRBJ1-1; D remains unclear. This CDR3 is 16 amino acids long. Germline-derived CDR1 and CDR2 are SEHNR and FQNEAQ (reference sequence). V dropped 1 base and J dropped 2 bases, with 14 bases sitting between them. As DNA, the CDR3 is TGTGCCAGCAGCTTAGGAAGGTCGGAGGGTAACACTGAAGCTTTCTTT. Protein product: CASSLGRSEGNTEAFF.